This T cell receptor (beta chain) was identified during a study of T cell repertoires in cytomegalovirus infection. In TCRdb, the reads were re-called with MiXCR into one record per CDR3 protein. The sample consists of some 920,000 distinct CDR3 sequences, more than 25% of them appearing once. Germline assignment: CDR1 SNHLY and CDR2 FYNNEI. Trimming at V came to 4 bases and at J to 10 bases, leaving 4 bases not matched to a gene. The CDR3 is made up of 13 amino acids. To note about this clonotype: Its antigen is unknown.

Sequences were derived from cultured CD8+ T cells from PBMCs, sampled from culture after CMV antigen stimulation. The sequence was obtained from a human donor in good health (CMV status not recorded). Some clones in this sample may be carry-over from other donors' samples. The chain employs TRBV2 and TRBJ2-1, with 10 bases lining up with TRBD2. CDR3 DNA: TGTGCCAGCAGTGGAGGGACTAGCGACGAGCAGTTCTTC. Encoded protein: CASSGGTSDEQFF.